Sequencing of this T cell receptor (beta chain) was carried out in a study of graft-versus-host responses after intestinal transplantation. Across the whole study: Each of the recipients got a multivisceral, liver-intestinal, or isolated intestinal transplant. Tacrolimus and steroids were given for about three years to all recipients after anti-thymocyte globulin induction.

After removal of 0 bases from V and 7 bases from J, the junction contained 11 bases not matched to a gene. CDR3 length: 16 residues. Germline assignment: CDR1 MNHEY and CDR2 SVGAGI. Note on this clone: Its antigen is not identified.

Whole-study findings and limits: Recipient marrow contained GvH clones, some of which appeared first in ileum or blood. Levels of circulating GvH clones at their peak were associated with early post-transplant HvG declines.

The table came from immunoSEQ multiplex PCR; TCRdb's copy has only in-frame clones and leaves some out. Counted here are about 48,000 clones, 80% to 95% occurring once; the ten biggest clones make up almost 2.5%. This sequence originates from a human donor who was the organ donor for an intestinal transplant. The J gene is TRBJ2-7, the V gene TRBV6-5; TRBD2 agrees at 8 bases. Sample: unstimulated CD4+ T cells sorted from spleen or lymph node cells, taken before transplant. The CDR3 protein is CASSYSRAGEGREQYF. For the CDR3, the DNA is TGTGCCAGCAGTTACTCGAGAGCGGGAGAGGGGCGTGAGCAGTACTTC.